This T cell receptor (beta chain) was captured by sequencing in a study of cytotoxic CD8 clonotypes in ibrutinib-treated CLL. Whole-study context: Enrolment comprised around 11 relapsed/refractory and roughly 15 treatment-naive patients; roughly 18 were IGHV unmutated.

TCRdb's table, derived via immunoSEQ multiplex PCR, lists solely in-frame clones and lacks some. The sample holds 110,000 to 150,000 clones, about 78% seen once. The CDR3 covers 16 residues. J was trimmed by 8 bases and V by 0 bases; bases with no gene match: 3. Germline V gives CDR1 SGHRS, CDR2 YFSETQ. As for this clone: What it binds is unknown.

Study-wide points: The public clonotypes identified were infrequent and showed contraction or stability on treatment.

The receptor's source is a human donor with chronic lymphocytic leukemia. The input for sequencing was PBMCs, taken after 24 months of ibrutinib treatment. The V gene is TRBV5-1, the J gene TRBJ2-1; 15 bases match TRBD2. This chain's CDR3 is CASSLGTSGRGYEQFF. In nucleotides, the CDR3 is TGCGCCAGCAGCTTGGGGACTAGCGGGAGGGGGTATGAGCAGTTCTTC.